This TCR beta chain was observed in a study of human T cells and chemical hapten exposure. Study information: Diagnoses of alopecia areata, totalis or universalis occurred in mostly female patients.

Time point denoted: patch test 1, 2 weeks after DPC sensitization. Treatment denoted: therapeutic diphenylcyclopropenone sensitization with weekly scalp DPC. Note on this clonotype: The antigen remains undetermined.

CDR1 and CDR2 (germline): LNHNV, YYDKDF (reference sequence). V was shortened by 0 bases and J by 5 bases, with 10 bases between the two germline ends. The CDR3 loop spans 15 amino acids. Whole-study results and caveats: TCRs exceeding a frequency of 1 in 1000 stayed unchanged under DPC sensitization.

TCRdb re-called the RACE reads through MiXCR, storing one row per CDR3 protein. This table holds tens of thousands of distinct CDR3 sequences, 9.3% found once. This receptor was taken from a woman between 40 and 55 years old with alopecia areata. Some clones in this sample may be carry-over from other donors' samples. The material sequenced was whole blood, taken in connection with sensitization to the hapten diphenylcyclopropenone (DPC). The chain couples TRBV15 to TRBJ1-4; D not resolved. For the CDR3, the DNA is TGTGCCACCAGCAGAGATTTCGGGGTAAATGAAAAACTGTTTTTT. This sequence encodes CATSRDFGVNEKLFF. The complete variable domain, with remaining parts taken from reference TRBV15 and TRBJ1-4, reads DAMVIQNPRYQVTQFGKPVTLSCSQTLNHNVMYWYQQKSSQAPKLLFHYYDKDFNNEADTPDNFQSRRPNTSFCFLDIRSPGLGDTAMYLCATSRDFGVNEKLFFGSGTQLSVL.